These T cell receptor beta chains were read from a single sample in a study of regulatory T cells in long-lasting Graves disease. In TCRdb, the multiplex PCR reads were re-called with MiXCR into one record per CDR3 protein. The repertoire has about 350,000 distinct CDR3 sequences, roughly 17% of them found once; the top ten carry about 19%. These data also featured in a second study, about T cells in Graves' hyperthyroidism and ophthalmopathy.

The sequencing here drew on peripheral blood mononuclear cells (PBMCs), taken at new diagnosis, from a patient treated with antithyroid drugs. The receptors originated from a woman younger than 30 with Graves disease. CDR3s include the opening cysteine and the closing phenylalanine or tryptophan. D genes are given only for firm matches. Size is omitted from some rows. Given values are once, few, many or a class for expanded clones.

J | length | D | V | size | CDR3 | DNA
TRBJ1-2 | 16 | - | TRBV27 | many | CASSLSLRNPTYGYTF | TGTGCCAGCAGTTTATCCCTCCGGAACCCAACCTATGGCTACACCTTC
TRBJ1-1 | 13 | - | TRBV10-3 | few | CASRGGAGTEAFF | TGTGCCAGCCGGGGGGGGGCAGGCACTGAAGCTTTCTTT
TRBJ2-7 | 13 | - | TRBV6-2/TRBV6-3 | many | CASSWAGSYEQYF | TGTGCCAGCAGTTGGGCGGGATCCTACGAGCAGTACTTC
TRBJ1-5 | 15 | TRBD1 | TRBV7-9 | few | CASSSGQGAGQPQHF | TGTGCCAGCAGCTCCGGACAGGGGGCAGGTCAGCCCCAGCATTTT
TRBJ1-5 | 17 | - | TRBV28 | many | CASNPRGAGYSNQPQHF | TGTGCCAGCAATCCCCGAGGAGCGGGATATAGCAATCAGCCCCAGCATTTT
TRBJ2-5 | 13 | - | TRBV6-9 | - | CASSYLGQETQYF | TGTGCCAGCAGTTACTTAGGACAAGAGACCCAGTACTTC
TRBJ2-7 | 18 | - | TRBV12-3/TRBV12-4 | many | CASSLALMTGRGAHEQYF | TGTGCCAGCAGTTTAGCCCTAATGACAGGGAGGGGCGCGCACGAGCAGTACTTC
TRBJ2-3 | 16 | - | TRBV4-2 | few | CASSQARLDSPDTQYF | TGTGCCAGCAGCCAAGCCCGACTAGATTCTCCAGATACGCAGTATTTT
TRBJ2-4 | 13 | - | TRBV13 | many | CASSLRSKNIQYF | TGTGCCAGCAGCTTAAGGTCCAAAAACATTCAGTACTTC
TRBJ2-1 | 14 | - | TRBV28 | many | CASSLVSVNNEQFF | TGTGCCAGCAGTTTAGTATCGGTCAACAATGAGCAGTTCTTC
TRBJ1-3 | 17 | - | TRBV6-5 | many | CASSYSTPGATGNTIYF | TGTGCCAGCAGTTACTCGACCCCGGGGGCGACTGGAAACACCATATATTTT
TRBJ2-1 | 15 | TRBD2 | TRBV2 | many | CASSPGLAGTNEQFF | TGTGCCAGCAGCCCGGGACTAGCGGGGACCAATGAGCAGTTCTTC
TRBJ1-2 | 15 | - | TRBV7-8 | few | CASSLRLTALVGYTF | TGTGCCAGCAGCTTACGCCTGACGGCCCTTGTTGGCTACACCTTC
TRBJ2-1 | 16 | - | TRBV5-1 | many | CASSTGPTSSYNEQFF | TGCGCCAGCAGCACGGGACCCACGAGCTCCTACAATGAGCAGTTCTTC
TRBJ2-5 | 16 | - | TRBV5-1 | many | CASSIWSHGGQETQYF | TGCGCCAGCAGCATATGGTCCCACGGGGGACAAGAGACCCAGTACTTC
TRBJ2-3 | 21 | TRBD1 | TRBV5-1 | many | CASSEVIGQALTYPPPDTQYF | TGCGCCAGCAGCGAAGTAATCGGACAGGCGCTCACATACCCCCCACCAGATACGCAGTATTTT
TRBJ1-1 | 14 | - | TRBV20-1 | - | CSARKGMVNTEAFF | TGCAGTGCTAGAAAGGGGATGGTGAACACTGAAGCTTTCTTT
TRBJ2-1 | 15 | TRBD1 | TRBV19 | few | CAPRPGTGLDNEQFF | TGTGCCCCCAGACCCGGGACAGGTCTGGACAATGAGCAGTTCTTC
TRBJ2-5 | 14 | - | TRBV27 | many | CARARVGLSETQYF | TGTGCCAGGGCCCGAGTAGGGCTTTCCGAGACCCAGTACTTC
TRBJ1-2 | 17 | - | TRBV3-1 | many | CASSQDLRANRVDGYTF | TGTGCCAGCAGCCAAGATCTGAGAGCCAACAGGGTCGATGGCTACACCTTC
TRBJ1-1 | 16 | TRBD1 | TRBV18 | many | CASSPGQGMGNTEAFF | TGTGCCAGCTCACCAGGACAGGGGATGGGGAACACTGAAGCTTTCTTT
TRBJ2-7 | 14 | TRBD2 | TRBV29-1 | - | CSVPGLAGGPVQYF | TGCAGCGTTCCAGGACTAGCGGGAGGGCCGGTGCAGTACTTC
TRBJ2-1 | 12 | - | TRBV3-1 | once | CASSQGAGEQFF | TGTGCCAGCAGCCAAGGGGCCGGGGAGCAGTTCTTC
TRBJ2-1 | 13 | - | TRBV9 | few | CASSVATFNEQFF | TGTGCCAGCAGCGTAGCTACCTTCAATGAGCAGTTCTTC
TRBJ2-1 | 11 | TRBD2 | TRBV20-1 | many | CSARSGREQFF | TGCAGTGCTCGCAGCGGGAGGGAGCAGTTCTTC
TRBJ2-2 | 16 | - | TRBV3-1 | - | CASSQDPTAIGGELFF | TGTGCCAGCAGCCAAGATCCTACAGCGATTGGCGGGGAGCTGTTTTTT
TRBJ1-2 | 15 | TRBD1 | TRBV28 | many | CASSRPGTGVKGYTF | TGTGCCAGCAGTCGACCCGGGACAGGGGTAAAGGGCTACACCTTC
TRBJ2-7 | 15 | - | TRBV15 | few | CATSRDSAGGYEQYF | TGTGCCACCAGCAGAGATTCGGCAGGGGGGTACGAGCAGTACTTC
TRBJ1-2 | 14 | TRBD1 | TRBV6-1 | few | CASRRQGDPYGYTF | TGTGCCAGCAGAAGACAGGGGGACCCCTATGGCTACACCTTC
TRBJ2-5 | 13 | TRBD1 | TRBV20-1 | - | CSASRTGQETQYF | TGCAGTGCTAGCCGGACAGGGCAAGAGACCCAGTACTTC
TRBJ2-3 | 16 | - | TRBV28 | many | CASSEHSGLSTDTQYF | TGTGCCAGCAGTGAGCATAGCGGTCTAAGCACAGATACGCAGTATTTT
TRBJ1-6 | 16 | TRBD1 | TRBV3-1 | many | CASSPGGSRPNSPLHF | TGTGCCAGCAGCCCAGGGGGGTCGCGCCCTAATTCACCCCTCCACTTT
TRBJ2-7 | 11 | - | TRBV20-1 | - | CSAGGRGEQYF | TGCAGTGCAGGCGGACGAGGCGAGCAGTACTTC
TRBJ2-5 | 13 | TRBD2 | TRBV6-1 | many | CASVRGYRETQYF | TGTGCCAGCGTGCGGGGGTATAGAGAGACCCAGTACTTC
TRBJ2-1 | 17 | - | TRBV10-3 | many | CAISESVGLSGNNEQFF | TGTGCCATCAGTGAGTCCGTCGGGCTTAGCGGAAACAATGAGCAGTTCTTC
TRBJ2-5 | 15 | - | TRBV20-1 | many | CSASGNRDSQETQYF | TGCAGTGCAAGCGGGAACCGGGACAGTCAAGAGACCCAGTACTTC
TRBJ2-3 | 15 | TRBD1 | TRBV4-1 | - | CASSPDRGIADTQYF | TGCGCCAGCAGCCCAGACAGGGGAATTGCAGATACGCAGTATTTT
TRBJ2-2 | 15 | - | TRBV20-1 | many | CSARRIARNTGELFF | TGCAGTGCTAGGAGAATAGCTCGGAACACCGGGGAGCTGTTTTTT
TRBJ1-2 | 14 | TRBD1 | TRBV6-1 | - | CASGVADRGDGYTF | TGTGCCAGCGGAGTCGCCGACAGGGGGGACGGCTACACCTTC
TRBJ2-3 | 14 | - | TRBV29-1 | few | CSVDLETSTDTQYF | TGCAGCGTTGATCTGGAAACTAGCACAGATACGCAGTATTTT
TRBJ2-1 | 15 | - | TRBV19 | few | CASSIGRDPYNEQFF | TGTGCCAGTAGTATAGGCAGGGACCCCTACAATGAGCAGTTCTTC
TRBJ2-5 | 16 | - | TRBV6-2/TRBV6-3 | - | CASSYLSTQGQETQYF | TGTGCCAGCAGTTACCTCAGTACCCAGGGCCAAGAGACCCAGTACTTC
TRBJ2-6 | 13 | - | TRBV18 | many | CASANGGANVLTF | TGTGCCAGCGCCAACGGTGGGGCCAACGTCCTGACTTTC
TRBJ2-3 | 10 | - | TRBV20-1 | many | CSASTDTQYF | TGCAGTGCAAGCACAGATACGCAGTATTTT
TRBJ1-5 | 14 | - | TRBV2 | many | CASSGAGAREPQHF | TGTGCCAGCAGTGGGGCGGGGGCGCGTGAGCCCCAGCATTTT
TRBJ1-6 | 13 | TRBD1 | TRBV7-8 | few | CASSRDRASPLHF | TGTGCCAGCAGCCGGGACAGGGCTTCACCCCTCCACTTT
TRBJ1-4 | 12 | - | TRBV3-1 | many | CASSQVGGKLFF | TGCGCCAGCAGCCAAGTCGGCGGAAAACTGTTTTTT